The rows below give T cell receptor beta chains drawn from one sample of a study of T cell changes during pregnancy in multiple sclerosis. Method: immunoSEQ multiplex PCR; TCRdb's copy keeps in-frame clones and lacks some. The profile shows almost 40,000 clones, over 80% of them singletons. The material sequenced was CD4+ T cells from peripheral blood mononuclear cells, taken in the third trimester of pregnancy. The receptors come from a female donor in good health, enrolled as a control in a pregnancy study. The CDR3 runs from the conserved cysteine through the conserved F or W. A D gene is named only where the DNA matches it firmly. Size tells how often a clone was seen (once, few, many) or the class of an expanded clone, and some rows leave it out.

D	length	J	size	V	DNA	CDR3
NA	16	TRBJ1-3	NA	TRBV6-5	TGTGCCAGCAGTTACTCTTTGGCGGTCTCTGGAAACACCATATATTTT	CASSYSLAVSGNTIYF
NA	15	TRBJ2-1	NA	TRBV19	TGTGCCAGTAGTCCTGACAGAAGCTCCTACAATGAGCAGTTCTTC	CASSPDRSSYNEQFF
TRBD1	18	TRBJ2-4	NA	TRBV7-9	TGTGCCAGCAGCTTAGCGACAGGGGGCTCTCTAGCCAAAAACATTCAGTACTTC	CASSLATGGSLAKNIQYF
NA	15	TRBJ2-7	NA	TRBV6-5	TGTGCCAGCAGTTACTCGTCCGCCGCTACCTACGAGCAGTACTTC	CASSYSSAATYEQYF
TRBD2	14	TRBJ2-7	NA	TRBV12-5	TGTGCTAGTGCCCCGGGACTACCGTTTGAGGGGCAGTACTTC	CASAPGLPFEGQYF
TRBD1	16	TRBJ2-5	once	TRBV4-1	TGCGCCAGCAGCCAAGCTACAGGGGGTTGGGACGAGACCCAGTACTTC	CASSQATGGWDETQYF
TRBD1	17	TRBJ2-5	NA	TRBV14	TGTGCCAGCAGCCAAGTACGCGGTACAGGGGGCCAAGAGACCCAGTACTTC	CASSQVRGTGGQETQYF
TRBD1	15	TRBJ1-1	NA	TRBV7-3	TGTGCCAGCAGCCCAGGACAGGGAGGAAACACTGAAGCTTTCTTT	CASSPGQGGNTEAFF
TRBD2	16	TRBJ2-1	NA	TRBV28	TGTGCCAGCAGTTCCCAGCGGGAGGGGCCCTACAATGAGCAGTTCTTC	CASSSQREGPYNEQFF
TRBD1	18	TRBJ1-1	NA	TRBV4-1	TGCGCCAGCAGCCACCCTTCCCAGGGGGCCTTCGGAGTTGCTGAAGCTTTCTTT	CASSHPSQGAFGVAEAFF
NA	12	TRBJ2-1	NA	TRBV14	TGTGCCAGCAGCCTAAGTAGAAATGAGCAGTTCTTC	CASSLSRNEQFF
TRBD1	15	TRBJ1-3	NA	TRBV12-5	TGTGCTAGTGGTTTTGGACAGGCCACTGGAAACACCATATATTTT	CASGFGQATGNTIYF
TRBD1	14	TRBJ2-7	few	TRBV2	TGTGCCAGCAGTGTTAGCCAGGGGGCTCGTGAGCAGTACTTC	CASSVSQGAREQYF
NA	14	TRBJ1-6	few	TRBV19	TGTGCCAGTAGTCATATCAGGGATAGTTCACCCCTCCACTTT	CASSHIRDSSPLHF
NA	13	TRBJ2-3	NA	TRBV29-1	TGCAGCGTTCCGAGGGCCGGCACAGATACGCAGTATTTT	CSVPRAGTDTQYF
NA	15	TRBJ1-1	once	TRBV5-4	TGTGCCAGCAGCTTAAGACAGTCGGCGTACACTGAAGCTTTCTTT	CASSLRQSAYTEAFF
NA	14	TRBJ1-2	once	TRBV7-2	TGTGCCAGCAGCTTAGGGTCATTCATCCGGGGCTACACCTTC	CASSLGSFIRGYTF
TRBD1	16	TRBJ1-2	few	TRBV5-1	TGCGCCAGCAGCTCGGGACAGGCGGCCCTTAGTTCGGGCTACACCTTC	CASSSGQAALSSGYTF
NA	14	TRBJ2-7	NA	TRBV7-6	TGTGCCAGCACCCAGGATTCCGGGGACTACGAGCAGTACTTC	CASTQDSGDYEQYF
NA	18	TRBJ2-2	NA	TRBV21-1	TGTGCCAGCAGCAAAGCCCAAGCGGAGGCCATCTCCACCGGGGAGCTGTTTTTT	CASSKAQAEAISTGELFF
NA	13	TRBJ2-7	NA	TRBV27	TGTGCCAGCGGTTTCGGGACAACCTACGAGCAGTACTTC	CASGFGTTYEQYF
NA	12	TRBJ1-1	NA	TRBV4-1	TGCGCCAGCAGCCCAAGCGGAACTGAAGCTTTCTTT	CASSPSGTEAFF
NA	13	TRBJ1-4	NA	TRBV2	TGTGCCAGCAGTGAAGGCGTTTGGGAAAAACTGTTTTTT	CASSEGVWEKLFF
TRBD2	15	TRBJ2-3	NA	TRBV7-6	TGTGCCAGCAGCCTGACTAGCGGGGGCACAGATACGCAGTATTTT	CASSLTSGGTDTQYF
NA	13	TRBJ2-7	few	TRBV2	TGTGCCAGCAGTGAATTGTTCCGCTACGAGCAGTACTTC	CASSELFRYEQYF
NA	14	TRBJ2-3	NA	TRBV5-1	TGCGCCAGCAGCTCTAGGACTAAAACAGATACGCAGTATTTT	CASSSRTKTDTQYF
NA	11	TRBJ1-2	NA	TRBV2	TGTGCCAGCACCACTGGGGCGAGGAACACCTTC	CASTTGARNTF
NA	12	TRBJ2-7	NA	TRBV7-9	TGTGCCAGCAGCGCGCAGGTCTACGAGCAGTACTTC	CASSAQVYEQYF
NA	13	TRBJ2-5	NA	TRBV5-6	TGTGCCAGCAGCTTGATGACAGAAGAGACCCAGTACTTC	CASSLMTEETQYF
TRBD1	13	TRBJ2-7	NA	TRBV2	TGTGCCAGCAGAACCGGGACAGACTACGAGCAGTACTTC	CASRTGTDYEQYF
TRBD1	13	TRBJ1-3	NA	TRBV2	TGTGCCAGCAGTCTCGGGACAGTAAACACCATATATTTT	CASSLGTVNTIYF
NA	14	TRBJ1-2	NA	TRBV18	TGTGCCAGCTCACCACCGGCCCAGGTGGATGGCTACACCTTC	CASSPPAQVDGYTF
TRBD1	14	TRBJ2-5	NA	TRBV19	TGTGCCAGTAGTCGACAGGGGGCGGAGGAGACCCAGTACTTC	CASSRQGAEETQYF
NA	16	TRBJ2-3	NA	TRBV10-1	TGCGCCAGCAGTGAGGTTCCAGGGTCCCTCACAGATACGCAGTATTTT	CASSEVPGSLTDTQYF
TRBD2	15	TRBJ2-5	NA	TRBV9	TGTGCCAGCAGCGTGACTAGCGGGAGGGGTGAGACCCAGTACTTC	CASSVTSGRGETQYF
NA	13	TRBJ2-5	NA	TRBV7-9	TGTGCCAGCAGCTTCAGGGGTGGGGAGACCCAGTACTTC	CASSFRGGETQYF
TRBD2	16	TRBJ2-1	once	TRBV14	TGTGCCAGCAGCCCTCTAAAGCGGGAGCTGTACAATGAGCAGTTCTTC	CASSPLKRELYNEQFF
NA	12	TRBJ1-1	NA	TRBV5-4	TGTGCCAGCAGCTTGGAGCGGTCCGGCGCTTTCTTT	CASSLERSGAFF
TRBD2	16	TRBJ2-1	NA	TRBV2	TGTGCCAGCAGGGAGGGACTACCAAGCTCCTACAATGAGCAGTTCTTC	CASREGLPSSYNEQFF
TRBD2	15	TRBJ2-5	NA	TRBV5-4	TGTGCCAGCAGCTTGTTGCTAGCGGGCCAAGAGACCCAGTACTTC	CASSLLLAGQETQYF
NA	13	TRBJ1-3	NA	TRBV29-1	TGCAGCGCCGGACTCCACTCTGGAAACACCATATATTTT	CSAGLHSGNTIYF
TRBD1	17	TRBJ1-1	NA	TRBV29-1	TGCAGCGTCCAAAAGCCCGGGACAGGGGGCCGGAACACTGAAGCTTTCTTT	CSVQKPGTGGRNTEAFF
NA	13	TRBJ2-5	NA	TRBV6-1	TGTGCCAGCATAAGGAGGCACCAAGAGACCCAGTACTTC	CASIRRHQETQYF
NA	11	TRBJ1-1	NA	TRBV11-2	TGTGCCAGCAGCCCTTACACTGAAGCTTTCTTT	CASSPYTEAFF
TRBD1	15	TRBJ1-4	NA	TRBV6-5	TGTGCCAGCAGTTATCAGGGGACAGCTAATGAAAAACTGTTTTTT	CASSYQGTANEKLFF
TRBD2	15	TRBJ2-1	NA	TRBV9	TGTGCCAGCAGCGTGGGACTAGCGATGTTCTATGAGCAGTTCTTC	CASSVGLAMFYEQFF
NA	14	TRBJ1-1	NA	TRBV6-6	TGTGCCAGCAGTTACTCGGCGGGGAACACTGAAGCTTTCTTT	CASSYSAGNTEAFF
NA	15	TRBJ2-3	once	TRBV5-1	TGCGCCAGCAGCTTGGCGGCGGCTAGCACAGATACGCAGTATTTT	CASSLAAASTDTQYF
NA	11	TRBJ2-1	NA	TRBV6-5	TGTGCCAGCAGTTACCTCAATGAGCAGTTCTTC	CASSYLNEQFF
NA	15	TRBJ2-1	NA	TRBV5-1	TGCGCCAGCTCCCCTGACTCCCGCTCCTACAATGAGCAGTTCTTC	CASSPDSRSYNEQFF
NA	13	TRBJ2-1	NA	TRBV19	TGTGCCAGTAGTATTTCGGTTCTGCGTGAGCAGTTCTTC	CASSISVLREQFF
TRBD1	15	TRBJ1-2	NA	TRBV7-9	TGTGCCAGCAGCCCCTGGGGACAGGGGGCTGCTGGCTACACCTTC	CASSPWGQGAAGYTF
NA	11	TRBJ2-3	NA	TRBV30	TGTGCCTGGAACCAGGGGGATACGCAGTATTTT	CAWNQGDTQYF
TRBD1	17	TRBJ1-6	NA	TRBV28	TGTGCCAGCAGTTTAAGGGGTCCGGGACAGGGCAATTCACCCCTCCACTTT	CASSLRGPGQGNSPLHF
NA	14	TRBJ2-7	once	TRBV5-4	TGTGCCAGCAGCTTGGACAGGGTACCCCACGAGCAGTACTTC	CASSLDRVPHEQYF
TRBD1	16	TRBJ1-1	NA	TRBV7-2	TGTGCCAGCAGCCGGGACGCAGGGGGCCTGAACACTGAAGCTTTCTTT	CASSRDAGGLNTEAFF
NA	13	TRBJ1-1	few	TRBV29-1	TGCAGCGGCGGCAAACTCGGGAGCACTGAAGCTTTCTTT	CSGGKLGSTEAFF
NA	12	TRBJ2-5	once	TRBV29-1	TGCAGCGTTGGTGTGGGGGGAGAGACCCAGTACTTC	CSVGVGGETQYF
TRBD1	16	TRBJ1-1	few	TRBV5-3	TGTGCCAGAAGCTTCGCCCTCTTGGACAGGCCCCCTGAAGCTTTCTTT	CARSFALLDRPPEAFF
NA	14	TRBJ2-7	NA	TRBV6-1	TGTGCCAGCAGTGAAGCGCTGGTAAGCTACGAGCAGTACTTC	CASSEALVSYEQYF